This TCR beta chain is drawn from a study of T cell responses to AZD1222 COVID-19 vaccine. Overall study context: The study pooled second doses at about 4 or about 12 weeks. General study results and limits: There were mostly white British donors and more females than males, and clonal diversity was possibly underestimated. There were repertoire samples only from the period after the peak T cell response. Unmutated variant regions are reportedly targeted by nearly half of spike-specific TCRs.

The repertoire was sequenced with immunoSEQ multiplex PCR; TCRdb's copy has only in-frame clones and lacks some. Of 180,000 or so clones listed, less than 90% were seen once; the top ten hold under 2%. In regard to this clone: Its antigen is currently unknown.

Per the germline V gene, CDR1 is SGHTS and CDR2 is YDEGEE. V dropped 4 bases and J dropped 3; count of bases not matched to a gene: 10. The CDR3 consists of 16 residues. This material consisted of peripheral blood, taken on day 0 of AZD1222 vaccination. The TCR originated in an adult in good health. The chain links TRBV5-8 to TRBJ2-7; 10 bases map to TRBD1. As DNA, the CDR3 is TGTGCCAGCAGCCTAGGGACAGGGGCTTTGCTCTACGAGCAGTACGTC. Its protein product is CASSLGTGALLYEQYV.